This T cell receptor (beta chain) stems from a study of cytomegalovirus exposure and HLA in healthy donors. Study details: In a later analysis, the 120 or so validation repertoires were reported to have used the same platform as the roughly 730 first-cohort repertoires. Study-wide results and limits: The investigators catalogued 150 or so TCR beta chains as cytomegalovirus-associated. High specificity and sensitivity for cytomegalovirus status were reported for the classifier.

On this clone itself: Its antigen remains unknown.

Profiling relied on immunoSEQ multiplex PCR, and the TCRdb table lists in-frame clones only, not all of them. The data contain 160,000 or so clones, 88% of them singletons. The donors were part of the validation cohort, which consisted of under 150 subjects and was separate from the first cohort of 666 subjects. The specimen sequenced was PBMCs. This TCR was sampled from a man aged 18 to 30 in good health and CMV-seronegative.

Written as DNA, the CDR3 is TGTGCCAGCAGATTAACACAGGGGGCGGCCGGGGAGCTGTTTTTT. Translated, it gives CASRLTQGAAGELFF. The chain links TRBV5-4 to TRBJ2-2; TRBD1 matches at 9 bases. The junction had 8 bases not matched to a gene; V was cut back by 5 bases and J by 6 bases. Germline V gene sequence: CDR1 SGHNT, CDR2 YYREEE (reference sequence). CDR3 length: 15 residues. Looking up the rest from reference TRBV5-4 and TRBJ2-2 gives the full variable domain: ETGVTQSPTHLIKTRGQQVTLRCSSQSGHNTVSWYQQALGQGPQFIFQYYREEENGRGNFPPRFSGLQFPNYSSELNVNALELDDSALYLCASRLTQGAAGELFFGEGSRLTVL.